These 5 T cell receptor beta chains came from one sample sequenced in a study of blood T cell repertoires in COVID-19. The table came from immunoSEQ multiplex PCR; TCRdb's copy has only in-frame clones and leaves some out. The table has 160,000 or so clones, roughly nine tenths seen once. Input material: peripheral blood. Source of these receptors: a woman aged 40 to 55 with acute or convalescent COVID-19.

V is TRBV2 and J is TRBJ1-5, with D possibly being TRBD1 (6 bases). Germline CDR1 reads SNHLY; CDR2 reads FYNNEI. This CDR3 is built from 17 residues. V dropped 4 bases and J dropped 0 bases, with 16 bases sitting between them. CDR3 region: CASSGFLQDSSNQPQHF. Written as DNA, the CDR3 is TGTGCCAGCAGTGGATTTCTTCAGGACAGTAGCAATCAGCCCCAGCATTTT.

The chain has TRBV27 and TRBJ1-2; 9 positions agree with TRBD1. This CDR3 comprises 15 residues. V trimming: 6 bases; J trimming: 0 bases; junction bases outside the gene matches: 5. The germline V gene has CDR1 MNHEY and CDR2 SMNVEV (reference sequence). The CDR3: CASRIRTGANYGYTF. CDR3 bases: TGTGCCAGCAGGATTAGGACAGGGGCTAACTATGGCTACACCTTC.

In its sample, this clone was seen once. The chain links TRBV5-4 to TRBJ2-1, with 7 bases matching TRBD2. The germline V gene has CDR1 SGHNT and CDR2 YYREEE (reference sequence). The CDR3 extends over 19 amino acids. The J segment lost 4 bases and the V segment lost 2 bases, leaving 18 bases of the junction unmatched. The CDR3 is CASSFDGGFTLSGYNEQFF. CDR3 coding DNA: TGTGCCAGCAGCTTTGACGGGGGGTTTACCTTGAGCGGGTACAATGAGCAGTTCTTC. The whole variable domain, remainder taken from reference TRBV5-4 and TRBJ2-1, is ETGVTQSPTHLIKTRGQQVTLRCSSQSGHNTVSWYQQALGQGPQFIFQYYREEENGRGNFPPRFSGLQFPNYSSELNVNALELDDSALYLCASSFDGGFTLSGYNEQFFGPGTRLTVL.

V and J are TRBV7-7 and TRBJ2-7; TRBD2 agrees at 8 bases. V lost 5 bases, J lost 3 bases, and 9 bases stayed unmatched. The CDR3 spans 15 residues. Germline V gene sequence: CDR1 SSHAT, CDR2 FNYEAQ (reference sequence). The CDR3 spells CASSKAPGGVYEQYF. The CDR3 region has the DNA TGTGCCAGCAGCAAAGCGCCGGGGGGGGTCTACGAGCAGTACTTC.

This chain connects TRBV5-1 to TRBJ1-1; a weak D match, TRBD1 (5 bases). Per the germline V gene, CDR1 is SGHRS and CDR2 is YFSETQ. The CDR3 is 14 residues long. Deletions cut 3 bases from V and 4 bases from J, with 13 bases between. CDR3 bases: TGCGCCAGCAGCTCACCGGGGGGTACCACTGAAGCTTTCTTT. It codes for CASSSPGGTTEAFF. Complete variable domain (other parts from reference TRBV5-1 and TRBJ1-1): KAGVTQTPRYLIKTRGQQVTLSCSPISGHRSVSWYQQTPGQGLQFLFEYFSETQRNKGNFPGRFSGRQFSNSRSEMNVSTLELGDSALYLCASSSPGGTTEAFFGQGTRLTVV.